One and the same sample provided the 11 T cell receptor beta chains below, sequenced in a study of OX40 agonist ivuxolimab in advanced cancers. TCRdb keeps only in-frame clones here, not all; method: immunoSEQ multiplex PCR. This table holds about 58,000 clones, roughly 85% found once. The sample in question was CD4+ or CD8+ T cells sorted from blood, obtained in a trial of the OX40 agonist ivuxolimab. These receptors originate from an adult with an advanced solid tumor such as melanoma, head and neck, liver or kidney cancer.

This rearrangement joins TRBV28 to TRBJ1-3; perhaps TRBD1 as D (5 bases). Germline V gene data show CDR1 as MDHEN and CDR2 as SYDVKM. The CDR3 is made up of 15 amino acids. Between the trimmed V and J ends, which lost 3 bases and 5 bases, there was a span of 14 bases. This CDR3 reads CASSFLREGRNTIYF. The CDR3 bases are TGTGCCAGCAGTTTTCTCAGGGAGGGTAGAAACACCATATATTTT.

The chain employs TRBV5-1 and TRBJ2-7; the match to TRBD1 covers 10 bases. Germline values: CDR1 SGHRS, CDR2 YFSETQ. This CDR3 region has 15 residues. J gave up 6 bases and V 4 bases, and 10 bases lay outside the gene matches. CDR3 residues: CASSGGGTGVGEQYF. For the CDR3, the DNA is TGCGCCAGCAGCGGAGGCGGGACAGGGGTTGGCGAGCAGTACTTC.

This chain links TRBV11-2 with TRBJ1-2; D perhaps matches TRBD1 (5 bases). Germline-derived CDR1 and CDR2 are SGHAT and FQNNGV. There are 15 residues in the CDR3. V was cut by 5 bases and J by 1 base, with 14 bases left in between. CDR3 nucleotides: TGTGCCAGCAGCCTTGCAGGGACGCATAACTATGGCTACACCTTC. Protein: CASSLAGTHNYGYTF.

This chain links TRBV5-1 with TRBJ1-2, with TRBD1 identical over 12 bases. CDR1 and CDR2 from the germline V gene are SGHRS and YFSETQ. V lost 3 bases and J lost 8; bases outside the gene matches: 5. The CDR3 is 14 amino acids. CDR3 nucleotides: TGCGCCAGCAGCTGGACCGGGACAGGGGGCGGCTACACCTTC. Translating it yields CASSWTGTGGGYTF. The full variable domain, with the rest looked up from reference TRBV5-1 and TRBJ1-2, is KAGVTQTPRYLIKTRGQQVTLSCSPISGHRSVSWYQQTPGQGLQFLFEYFSETQRNKGNFPGRFSGRQFSNSRSEMNVSTLELGDSALYLCASSWTGTGGGYTFGSGTRLTVV.

This clone has just one count. V is TRBV30 and J is TRBJ2-2; a weak D match, TRBD1 (5 bases). The CDR3 totals 14 residues. In germline, CDR1 is GTSNPN, CDR2 SVGIG (reference sequence). V was clipped by 4 bases and J by 6 bases, with 15 bases between them. The CDR3 nucleotides read TGTGCCTGGAATCGGCAGGGTGGATCCGGGGAGCTGTTTTTT. It codes for CAWNRQGGSGELFF.

V and J are TRBV5-8 and TRBJ1-3; D is uncertain. V was trimmed by 2 bases and J by 4 bases, leaving 13 bases between them. The CDR3 is 15 residues long. Germline CDR1 and CDR2: SGHTS and YDEGEE. The CDR3, as DNA: TGTGCCAGCAGCTTTCCCAGGTCTAGGGGAAACACCATATATTTT. This translates into CASSFPRSRGNTIYF. Full variable domain (remainder filled in from reference TRBV5-8 and TRBJ1-3): EAGVTQSPTHLIKTRGQQATLRCSPISGHTSVYWYQQALGLGLQFLLWYDEGEERNRGNFPPRFSGRQFPNYSSELNVNALELEDSALYLCASSFPRSRGNTIYFGEGSWLTVV.

The chain recombines TRBV19 with TRBJ1-4, with D hard to call. Trimming shortened V by 5 bases and J by 8 bases, and 21 bases separated the two germline ends. Germline loops: CDR1 LNHDA, CDR2 SQIVND (reference sequence). The CDR3 has 16 amino acids. The CDR3 bases are TGTGCCAGTAGTGCCCTCGGAGGGATCGCCTGGGAAAAACTGTTTTTT. Its protein is CASSALGGIAWEKLFF.

V usage is TRBV6-5 and J usage is TRBJ1-6; no clear D gene. This CDR3 has 15 residues. Trimming cost V 2 bases and J 4 bases, with 9 bases left between them. CDR1 is MNHEY and CDR2 is SVGAGI in the germline V gene. This chain's CDR3 is CASSYERAYNSPLHF. In DNA form, the CDR3 reads TGTGCCAGCAGTTACGAGCGAGCTTATAATTCACCCCTCCACTTT.

The chain uses TRBV2 and TRBJ1-2; tentatively, D is TRBD1 (5 bases). The CDR3 is 15 residues long. CDR1 is SNHLY and CDR2 is FYNNEI in the germline V gene. Trimming took off 5 bases at V and 2 bases at J, with 15 bases between the two ends. CDR3 in DNA: TGTGCCAGCAGTCCCGACAGAGGGGTAAACTATGGCTACACCTTC. This encodes CASSPDRGVNYGYTF.

The rearrangement uses TRBV14 and TRBJ1-2; weak D call: TRBD1 (6 bases). The V gene's germline CDR1 is SGHDN and CDR2 FVKESK. V was clipped by 0 bases and J by 7 bases, with 9 bases between them. The CDR3 sequence is 13 residues long. Here the CDR3 DNA reads TGTGCCAGCAGCCAAGATCGGGGGCTTGGCTACACCTTC. Its translation is CASSQDRGLGYTF.

This chain connects TRBV6-5 to TRBJ2-3; weak D call: TRBD2 (6 bases). V dropped 7 bases and J dropped 5 bases, with 16 bases sitting between them. Germline V CDR1 and CDR2: MNHEY, SVGAGI. There are 14 residues in the CDR3. CDR3 in DNA: TGTGCCAGCACCACCCGAGCGGGCCGAGATACGCAGTATTTT. Translating it yields CASTTRAGRDTQYF.